This TCR beta chain was observed in a study of cytomegalovirus exposure and HLA in healthy donors. Study at large: Among the approximately 370 donors who were genotyped, about 86% fell in the genetic ancestry cluster that is associated with self-reported Caucasian donors.

Primers: 60 Vbeta forward and 13 Jbeta reverse. This table comes from immunoSEQ multiplex PCR, and its TCRdb copy is limited to in-frame clones, with some not included. The sample has about 160,000 clones, 60% to 85% seen once. On this clone itself: Its specificity is not known.

Findings and limits, study-wide: TCR beta sequences reportedly predicted most subjects' HLA-A and HLA-B alleles accurately. The likely origin of a cluster of highly shared sequence variants was a sequencing artifact.

The germline V gene has CDR1 MDHEN and CDR2 SYDVKM. CDR3 length: 16 amino acids. The ends lost 4 bases at V and 9 bases at J; junction bases unmatched: 14. The source material was PBMCs. This receptor was obtained from a woman in her 40s in good health and CMV-seronegative. The chain is built from TRBV28 and TRBJ1-5; 8 nucleotides agree with TRBD1. The CDR3 loop reads CASSSDRVPHLRPQHF. The CDR3 DNA reads as TGTGCCAGCAGTTCGGACAGGGTCCCCCATCTCCGGCCCCAGCATTTT.